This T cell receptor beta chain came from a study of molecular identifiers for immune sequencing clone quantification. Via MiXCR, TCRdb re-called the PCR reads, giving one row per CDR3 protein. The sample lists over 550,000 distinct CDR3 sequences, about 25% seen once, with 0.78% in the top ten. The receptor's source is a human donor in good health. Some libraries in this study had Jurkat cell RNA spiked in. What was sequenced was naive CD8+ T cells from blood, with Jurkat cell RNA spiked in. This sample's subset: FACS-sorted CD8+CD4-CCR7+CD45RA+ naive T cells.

This CDR3 is CASSTQRTSGSTGELFF. The CDR3 DNA follows: TGTGCCAGCAGCACCCAACGGACTAGCGGGAGCACCGGGGAGCTGTTTTTT. The chain combines TRBV11-3 with TRBJ2-2; 13 bases fit TRBD2. The CDR3 is made up of 17 amino acids. Germline V gene lookup returns CDR1 SGHNT and CDR2 YENEEA. J was trimmed by 4 bases and V by 5 bases; bases with no gene match: 7.